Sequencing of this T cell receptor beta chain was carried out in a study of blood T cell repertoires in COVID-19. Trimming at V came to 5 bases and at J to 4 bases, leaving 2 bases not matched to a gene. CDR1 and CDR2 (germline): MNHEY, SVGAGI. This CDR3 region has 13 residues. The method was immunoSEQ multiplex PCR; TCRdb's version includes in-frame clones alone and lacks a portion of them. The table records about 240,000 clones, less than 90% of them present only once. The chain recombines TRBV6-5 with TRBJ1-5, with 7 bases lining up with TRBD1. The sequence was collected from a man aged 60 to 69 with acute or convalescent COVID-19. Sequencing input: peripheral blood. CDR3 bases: TGTGCCAGCAGTAGGGACAGAAATCAGCCCCAGCATTTT. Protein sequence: CASSRDRNQPQHF.